The 10 T cell receptor beta chains in this list originate from one sample, sequenced in a study of blood T cell dynamics during melanoma immunotherapy. Time point here: pre-treatment baseline. TCRdb keeps only in-frame clones here, not all; method: immunoSEQ multiplex PCR. Of about 13,000 clones listed, about 90% are singletons. This material consisted of blood, taken from a patient treated with checkpoint blockade. These receptors all come from a human donor with melanoma.

The chain uses TRBV7-9 and TRBJ2-1; 8 bases align to TRBD2. The CDR3 is 16 residues long. With V trimmed by 7 bases and J by 7 bases, 15 bases remained unmatched. CDR1 and CDR2 (germline): SEHNR, FQNEAQ (reference sequence). The CDR3 sequence: CASNPPLVAGLNEQFF. CDR3 nucleotide sequence: TGTGCCAGCAACCCGCCTTTAGTAGCGGGACTGAATGAGCAGTTCTTC.

V gene TRBV28 combines with J gene TRBJ2-7, with D hard to call. V lost 2 bases, J lost 6 bases, and 14 bases lay in between. From germline, CDR1 is MDHEN and CDR2 SYDVKM. CDR3 size: 14 residues. The CDR3 protein is CASSLNPILGEQYF. CDR3 nucleotides: TGTGCCAGCAGTTTAAATCCGATCCTTGGCGAGCAGTACTTC.

This chain connects TRBV5-5 to TRBJ1-1; the match to TRBD1 covers 7 bases. With 4 bases clipped from V and 2 bases from J, the junction kept 8 bases outside the gene matches. The germline CDR1 and CDR2 sequences are SGHKS and YYEKEE (reference sequence). There are 15 residues in the CDR3. CDR3 amino acids: CASSGWDRRNTEAFF. For the CDR3, the DNA is TGTGCCAGCAGCGGCTGGGACAGAAGAAACACTGAAGCTTTCTTT. The variable domain in full, with the rest retrieved from reference TRBV5-5 and TRBJ1-1, is DAGVTQSPTHLIKTRGQQVTLRCSPISGHKSVSWYQQVLGQGPQFIFQYYEKEERGRGNFPDRFSARQFPNYSSELNVNALLLGDSALYLCASSGWDRRNTEAFFGQGTRLTVV.

This rearrangement joins TRBV10-1 to TRBJ2-5; a weak D match, TRBD1 (5 bases). CDR3 size: 14 residues. The V and J ends lost 0 bases and 5 bases respectively, with 10 bases between them. The germline V gene encodes CDR1 WNHNN and CDR2 SYGVQD (reference sequence). Here the CDR3 reads CASSESPGMETQYF. The CDR3 nucleotides read TGCGCCAGCAGTGAGTCGCCAGGGATGGAGACCCAGTACTTC.

The V gene is TRBV10-3, the J gene TRBJ1-3; TRBD1 matches 10 bases. CDR3 size: 15 residues. Germline V lookup: CDR1 ENHRY, CDR2 SYGVKD. Germline trimming cut 11 bases from V and 3 bases from J; bases unmatched to any gene: 10. For the CDR3, the DNA is TGTGCCTGCAAGGACAGGGGGAAAGATGGAAACACCATATATTTT. This sequence encodes CACKDRGKDGNTIYF.

CDR3 in DNA: TGTGCCAGCAGCTTAGAGGGGCAGACCCAGTACTTC. Translating it yields CASSLEGQTQYF. This chain uses TRBV7-2 with TRBJ2-5; D may be TRBD1 (5 bases). Between the trimmed V and J ends, which lost 1 base and 6 bases, there was a span of 6 bases. CDR1 is SGHTA, CDR2 FQGNSA, per germline. The length of the CDR3 is 12 residues.

J is TRBJ1-1 and V is TRBV19; TRBD1 agrees at 7 bases. Trimming removed 8 bases from V and 5 bases from J; junction bases left unmatched: 17. The CDR3 consists of 16 residues. The germline gives CDR1 LNHDA, CDR2 SQIVND (reference sequence). The CDR3 bases are TGTGCCAGTTCCAGGGGGGGGCAGGTTGTCGGGACTGAAGCTTTCTTT. Protein product: CASSRGGQVVGTEAFF.

The chain combines TRBV5-4 with TRBJ1-1; 10 positions agree with TRBD1. This CDR3 comprises 15 residues. The junction had 9 bases not matched to a gene; V was cut back by 5 bases and J by 5 bases. Germline V CDR1 and CDR2: SGHNT, YYREEE (reference sequence). In nucleotides, the CDR3 is TGTGCCAGCAGTCCCAGACAGGGGGCATGGACTGAAGCTTTCTTT. Protein product: CASSPRQGAWTEAFF.

This chain links TRBV10-3 with TRBJ2-6; 7 positions agree with TRBD2. Germline CDR1 is ENHRY and CDR2 is SYGVKD. CDR3 size: 16 residues. V was pared by 6 bases and J by 2 bases, with 7 bases of the junction left unmatched. The CDR3 nucleotides are TGTGCCATCAGCGTGGACGGGGGGACTGGGGCCAACGTCCTGACTTTC. Its translation: CAISVDGGTGANVLTF.

V is TRBV7-9 and J is TRBJ1-2, with 8 positions matching TRBD1. The CDR3 is 13 amino acids. The germline CDR1 and CDR2 sequences are SEHNR and FQNEAQ (reference sequence). Trimming took 8 bases from V and 7 from J; bases not matched to a gene: 9. CDR3 loop: CASGWTGTVGYTF. For the CDR3, the DNA is TGTGCCAGCGGATGGACAGGGACGGTTGGCTACACCTTC.